This T cell receptor (beta chain) was observed in a study of T cell clones after liver transplantation. Alloreactive TCRbeta sequences came from sequencing proliferating CFSE-low cells in the MLR. Sequencing used immunoSEQ multiplex PCR; TCRdb keeps in-frame clones, though not all of them. This sample yields fewer than 2,500 clones, of which over 25% are seen a single time; around 21% belongs to the top ten. By frequency in the sample, this clone is medium-sized. What it recognizes is unknown. The CDR3 runs 13 residues. V was trimmed by 1 base and J by 8 bases, leaving 8 bases between them. Germline loops: CDR1 MGHRA, CDR2 YSYEKL.

The genes are TRBV4-1 and TRBJ2-2; no firm D call. Sequencing used CD8+ T cells from cultured PBMCs. This TCR came from a human patient who received a liver transplant. Some T cells may be the graft donor's. CDR3 bases: TGCGCCAGCAGCCAAGCCATTTTAGGGGAGCTGTTTTTT. This translates into CASSQAILGELFF.